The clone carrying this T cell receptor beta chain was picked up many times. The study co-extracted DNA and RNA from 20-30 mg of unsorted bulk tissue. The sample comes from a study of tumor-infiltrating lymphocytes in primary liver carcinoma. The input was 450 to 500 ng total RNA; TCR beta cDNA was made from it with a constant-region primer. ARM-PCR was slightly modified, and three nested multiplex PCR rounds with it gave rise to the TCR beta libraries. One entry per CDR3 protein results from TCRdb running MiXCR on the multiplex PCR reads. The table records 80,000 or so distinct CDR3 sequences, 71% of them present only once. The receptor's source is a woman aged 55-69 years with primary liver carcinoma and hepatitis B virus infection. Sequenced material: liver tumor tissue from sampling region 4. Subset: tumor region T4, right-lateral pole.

In DNA form, the CDR3 reads TGTGCCAGCAGTTTAGGGGTAGCTTTCTTT. It is translated as CASSLGVAFF. The genes are TRBV12-3 or TRBV12-4 and TRBJ1-1; no clear D gene. This CDR3 has 10 amino acids. Trimming removed 1 base from V and 10 bases from J, with 4 bases in between.